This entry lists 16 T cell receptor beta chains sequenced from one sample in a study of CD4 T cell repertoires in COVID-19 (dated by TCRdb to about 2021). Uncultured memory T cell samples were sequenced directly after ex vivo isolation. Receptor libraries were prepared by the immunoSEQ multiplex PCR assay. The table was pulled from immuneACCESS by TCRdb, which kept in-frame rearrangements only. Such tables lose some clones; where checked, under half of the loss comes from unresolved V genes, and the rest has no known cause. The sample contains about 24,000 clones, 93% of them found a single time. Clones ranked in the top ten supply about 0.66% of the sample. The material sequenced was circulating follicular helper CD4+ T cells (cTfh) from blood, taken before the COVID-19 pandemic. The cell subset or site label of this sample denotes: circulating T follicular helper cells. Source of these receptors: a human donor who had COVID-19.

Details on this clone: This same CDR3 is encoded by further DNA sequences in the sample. As DNA, the CDR3 is TGTGCCAGCCGCACCAGGGGCCTGCCTGGGGGCTACACCTTC. Amino acids: CASRTRGLPGGYTF. V and J are TRBV28 and TRBJ1-2; a weak D match, TRBD1 (6 bases). From germline, CDR1 is MDHEN and CDR2 SYDVKM. The CDR3 has 14 residues. V was clipped by 8 bases and J by 8 bases, with 21 bases between them.

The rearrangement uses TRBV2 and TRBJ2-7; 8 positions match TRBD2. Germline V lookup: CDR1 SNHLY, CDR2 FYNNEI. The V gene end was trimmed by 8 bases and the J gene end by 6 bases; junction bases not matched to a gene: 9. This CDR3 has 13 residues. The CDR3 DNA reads TGTGCCAGCCACGGGACTAGACCTTCCGAGCAGTACTTC. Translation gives CASHGTRPSEQYF.

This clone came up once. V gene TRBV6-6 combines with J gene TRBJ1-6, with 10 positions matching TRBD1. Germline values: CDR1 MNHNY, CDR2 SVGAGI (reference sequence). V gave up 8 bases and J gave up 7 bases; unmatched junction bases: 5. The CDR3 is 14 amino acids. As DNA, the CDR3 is TGTGCCAGCCGACAGGGGGCGGGGAATTCACCCCTCCACTTT. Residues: CASRQGAGNSPLHF.

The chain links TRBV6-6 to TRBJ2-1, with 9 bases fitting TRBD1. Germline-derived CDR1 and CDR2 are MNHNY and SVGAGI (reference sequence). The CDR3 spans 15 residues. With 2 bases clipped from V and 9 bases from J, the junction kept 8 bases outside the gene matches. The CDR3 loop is CASSYLGQGMGEQFF. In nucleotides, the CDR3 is TGTGCCAGCAGTTACCTGGGACAGGGTATGGGTGAGCAGTTCTTC.

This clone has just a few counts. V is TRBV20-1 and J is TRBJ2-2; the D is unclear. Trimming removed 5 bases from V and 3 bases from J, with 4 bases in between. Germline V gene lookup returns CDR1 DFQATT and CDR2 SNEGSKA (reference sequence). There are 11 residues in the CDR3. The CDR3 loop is CSASDTGELFF. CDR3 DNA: TGCAGTGCTTCCGACACCGGGGAGCTGTTTTTT.

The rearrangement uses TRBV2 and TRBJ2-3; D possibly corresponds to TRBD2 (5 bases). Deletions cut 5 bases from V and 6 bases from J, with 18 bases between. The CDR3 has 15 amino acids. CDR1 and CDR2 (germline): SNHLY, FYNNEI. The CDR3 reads CASSSTIVPGDTQYF. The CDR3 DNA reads TGTGCCAGCAGTTCCACAATTGTCCCGGGGGATACGCAGTATTTT. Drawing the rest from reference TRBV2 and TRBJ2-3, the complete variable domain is EPEVTQTPSHQVTQMGQEVILRCVPISNHLYFYWYRQILGQKVEFLVSFYNNEISEKSEIFDDQFSVERPDGSNFTLKIRSTKLEDSAMYFCASSSTIVPGDTQYFGPGTRLTVL.

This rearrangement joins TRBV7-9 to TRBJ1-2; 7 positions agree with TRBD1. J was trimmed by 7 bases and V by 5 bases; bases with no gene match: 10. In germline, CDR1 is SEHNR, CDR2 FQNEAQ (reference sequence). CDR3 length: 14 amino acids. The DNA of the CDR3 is TGTGCCAGCAGCGTTAGTGACAGGGAGGCTGGCTACACCTTC. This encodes CASSVSDREAGYTF.

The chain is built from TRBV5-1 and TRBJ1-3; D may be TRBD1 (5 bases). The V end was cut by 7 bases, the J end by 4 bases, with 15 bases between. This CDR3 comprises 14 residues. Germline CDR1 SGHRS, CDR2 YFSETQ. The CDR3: CASAAGDSGNTIYF. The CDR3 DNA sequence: TGCGCCAGCGCTGCGGGGGATTCGGGAAACACCATATATTTT.

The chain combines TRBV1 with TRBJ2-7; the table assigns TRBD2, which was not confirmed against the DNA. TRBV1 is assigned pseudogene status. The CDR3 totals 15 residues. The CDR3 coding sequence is TGCACCAGTACTAGCGGGAGCGCGTTTCTGTCCGAGCAGTACTTC. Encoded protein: CTSTSGSAFLSEQYF.

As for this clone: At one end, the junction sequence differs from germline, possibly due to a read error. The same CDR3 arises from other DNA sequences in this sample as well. The CDR3 protein is CASRLTGENSPLHF. The CDR3 DNA reads as TGTGCCAGCAGATTGACAGGAGAAAATTCCCCCCTCCACTTT. J is TRBJ1-6 and V is TRBV6-5, with D tentatively TRBD1 (6 bases). The CDR3 spans 14 residues. CDR1 MNHEY and CDR2 SVGAGI come from the germline V gene.

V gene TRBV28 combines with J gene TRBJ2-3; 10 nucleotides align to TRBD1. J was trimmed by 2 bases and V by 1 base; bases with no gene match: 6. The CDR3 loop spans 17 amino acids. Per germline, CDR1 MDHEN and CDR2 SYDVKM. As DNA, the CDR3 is TGTGCCAGCAGTTTATCCCGGGACAGGGGATACACAGATACGCAGTATTTT. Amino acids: CASSLSRDRGYTDTQYF.

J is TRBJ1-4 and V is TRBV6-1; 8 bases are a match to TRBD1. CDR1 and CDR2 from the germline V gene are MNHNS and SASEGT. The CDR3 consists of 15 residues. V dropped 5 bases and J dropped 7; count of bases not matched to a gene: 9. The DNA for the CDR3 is TGTGCCAGCAGTTTAGGGGACAGGTCGAGTGAAAAACTGTTTTTT. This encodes CASSLGDRSSEKLFF.

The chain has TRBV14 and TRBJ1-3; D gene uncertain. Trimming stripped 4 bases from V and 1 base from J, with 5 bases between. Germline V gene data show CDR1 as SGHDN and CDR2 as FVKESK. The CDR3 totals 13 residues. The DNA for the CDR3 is TGTGCCAGCAGCCCTATATCTGGAAACACCATATATTTT. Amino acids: CASSPISGNTIYF.

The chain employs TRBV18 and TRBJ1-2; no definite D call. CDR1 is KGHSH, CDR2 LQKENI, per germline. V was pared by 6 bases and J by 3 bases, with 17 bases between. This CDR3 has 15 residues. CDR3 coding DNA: TGTGCCAGCTCTCTACAGTCCATGCAGGACTATGGCTACACCTTC. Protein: CASSLQSMQDYGYTF.

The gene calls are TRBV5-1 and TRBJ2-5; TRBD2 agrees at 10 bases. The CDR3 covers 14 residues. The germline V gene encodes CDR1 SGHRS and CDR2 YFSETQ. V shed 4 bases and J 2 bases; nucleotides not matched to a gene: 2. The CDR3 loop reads CASSVSGGQETQYF. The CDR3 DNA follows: TGCGCCAGCAGCGTTAGCGGGGGGCAAGAGACCCAGTACTTC.

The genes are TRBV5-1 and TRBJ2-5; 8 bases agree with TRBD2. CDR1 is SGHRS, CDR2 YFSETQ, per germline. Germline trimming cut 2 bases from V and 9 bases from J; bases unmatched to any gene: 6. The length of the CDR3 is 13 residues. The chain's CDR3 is CASSFGSGASQYF. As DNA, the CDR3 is TGCGCCAGCAGCTTTGGTAGCGGGGCCTCCCAGTACTTC. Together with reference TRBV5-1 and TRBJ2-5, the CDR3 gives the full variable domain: KAGVTQTPRYLIKTRGQQVTLSCSPISGHRSVSWYQQTPGQGLQFLFEYFSETQRNKGNFPGRFSGRQFSNSRSEMNVSTLELGDSALYLCASSFGSGASQYFGPGTRLLVL.